These 20 T cell receptor beta chains were sequenced from one sample in a study of shared clonotypes between healthy human individuals (dated by TCRdb to about 2020). Libraries were made using the immunoSEQ multiplex PCR assay. What TCRdb holds here is the immuneACCESS table cut down to in-frame rearrangements. Part of the clones is not present; checked against another copy, under half of the missing clones reflect an unresolved V gene, and the others are unexplained. The sample table contains 300,000 to 400,000 clones; only one count was recorded for less than 85% of them. Over 9% of the sample is taken by the ten largest. Sequencing was performed on memory CD4+ T cells sorted from blood. The sample's cell subset or site, from its label and the paper: CD45RA-negative fraction. The receptor set was obtained from a man between 25 and 39 years old in good health.

Note on this clone: This could be a read error, since a much larger clone is one nucleotide away. The chain is built from TRBV5-6 and TRBJ2-7, with D unclear. The V end lost 0 bases, the J end lost 2 bases, and 0 bases lay between the germline ends. This CDR3 contains 11 residues. CDR1 and CDR2 from the germline V gene are SGHDT and YYEEEE. CDR3 in amino acids: CASSLAYEQYF. CDR3 nucleotides: TGTGCCAGCAGCTTGGCCTACGAGCAGTACTTC.

CDR3 region: CASSSGTFSDTQYF. The CDR3 nucleotides read TGCGCCAGCAGCTCCGGGACTTTTTCAGATACGCAGTATTTT. The V and J genes are TRBV5-1 and TRBJ2-3, with D tentatively TRBD2 (6 bases). Trimming left V 3 bases short and J 4 bases short, with 12 bases between. Germline CDR1 SGHRS, CDR2 YFSETQ. CDR3 length: 14 residues.

This clone is a singleton in its sample. The chain carries TRBV7-2 and TRBJ2-7; tentatively, D is TRBD1 or TRBD2 (5 bases each). Germline V gene sequence: CDR1 SGHTA, CDR2 FQGNSA. Trimming shortened V by 3 bases and J by 4 bases, and 13 bases separated the two germline ends. The CDR3 loop spans 14 amino acids. CDR3 amino acids: CASSFGTLLYEQYF. As DNA, the CDR3 is TGTGCCAGCAGCTTTGGGACCCTACTTTACGAGCAGTACTTC.

The rearrangement uses TRBV11-2 and TRBJ2-7, with D possibly being TRBD1 or TRBD2 (6 bases each). The CDR3 extends over 16 amino acids. V lost 5 bases to trimming and J lost 1 base, with 18 bases between them. The germline CDR1 and CDR2 sequences are SGHAT and FQNNGV. For the CDR3, the DNA is TGTGCCAGCAGCGCAGGGGACTTTTGGGGTTCCTACGAGCAGTACTTC. Translated: CASSAGDFWGSYEQYF.

J is TRBJ1-2 and V is TRBV19; D may be TRBD1 (6 bases). Germline V gene lookup returns CDR1 LNHDA and CDR2 SQIVND (reference sequence). Between the trimmed V and J ends, which lost 7 bases and 7 bases, there was a span of 19 bases. The CDR3 loop spans 14 amino acids. The CDR3 nucleotides are TGTGCCAGTACGCCCAACCTCGGGACAAGTGGCTACACCTTC. It specifies CASTPNLGTSGYTF.

The chain employs TRBV19 and TRBJ2-5; possibly TRBD1 or TRBD2 for D (6 bases each). V was clipped by 5 bases and J by 5 bases, with 15 bases between them. Germline CDR1 reads LNHDA; CDR2 reads SQIVND (reference sequence). This CDR3 region has 14 residues. The CDR3 reads CASSPYGGRETQYF. CDR3 nucleotide sequence: TGTGCCAGTAGTCCGTACGGGGGCAGGGAGACCCAGTACTTC.

The V and J genes are TRBV19 and TRBJ2-5, with 14 bases identical to TRBD2. V lost 6 bases, J lost 5 bases, and 11 bases stayed unmatched. Germline values: CDR1 LNHDA, CDR2 SQIVND (reference sequence). The CDR3 covers 17 residues. This chain's CDR3 is CASSLGTSGSGRETQYF. Here the CDR3 DNA reads TGTGCCAGTAGCCTTGGGACTAGCGGGAGTGGACGGGAGACCCAGTACTTC.

This rearrangement joins TRBV7-3 to TRBJ2-5; TRBD2 matches at 7 bases. The V gene's germline CDR1 is SGHTA and CDR2 FQGTGA. V was pared by 5 bases and J by 5 bases, with 8 bases of the junction left unmatched. This CDR3 has 14 amino acids. The CDR3 coding sequence is TGTGCCAGCAGCCAGGGAGCGGGGTTGGAGACCCAGTACTTC. It is translated as CASSQGAGLETQYF. The variable domain in full, completed from reference TRBV7-3 and TRBJ2-5, reads GAGVSQTPSNKVTEKGKYVELRCDPISGHTALYWYRQSLGQGPEFLIYFQGTGAADDSGLPNDRFFAVRPEGSVSTLKIQRTERGDSAVYLCASSQGAGLETQYFGPGTRLLVL.

This clone was detected ten times or more. The V call is TRBV29-1, the J call TRBJ2-1; 9 bases agree with TRBD2. Trimming removed 7 bases from V and 4 bases from J; junction bases left unmatched: 8. The CDR3 consists of 14 residues. The germline gives CDR1 SQVTM, CDR2 ANQGSEA. The CDR3 loop reads CSAGLAGHYNEQFF. The CDR3 coding sequence is TGCAGCGCGGGACTAGCAGGCCATTACAATGAGCAGTTCTTC.

This sequence joins TRBV2 and TRBJ2-1, with 8 bases identical to TRBD2. The V gene end was trimmed by 9 bases and the J gene end by 1 base; junction bases not matched to a gene: 11. The CDR3 extends over 16 amino acids. The germline V gene has CDR1 SNHLY and CDR2 FYNNEI. The CDR3 nucleotides are TGTGCCAGAACGACAAGCGGGAGTGTGTCCTACAATGAGCAGTTCTTC. This codes for CARTTSGSVSYNEQFF.

The chain couples TRBV28 to TRBJ1-1; 8 nucleotides match TRBD1. The CDR3 has 14 amino acids. Germline CDR1 MDHEN, CDR2 SYDVKM. V shed 4 bases, J shed 3 bases, and the junction held 4 bases outside the gene matches. CDR3 sequence reads: CASSSNRGYTEAFF. CDR3 DNA: TGTGCCAGCAGTTCAAACAGGGGGTACACTGAAGCTTTCTTT.

The chain uses TRBV4-1 and TRBJ1-1, with 7 bases identical to TRBD1. This CDR3 has 16 residues. The germline gives CDR1 MGHRA, CDR2 YSYEKL. With V trimmed by 0 bases and J by 7 bases, 11 bases remained unmatched. CDR3 sequence: CASSQELVGGRGEAFF. The CDR3, as DNA: TGCGCCAGCAGCCAAGAATTGGTAGGGGGCCGTGGTGAAGCTTTCTTT.

The rearrangement joins TRBV2 to TRBJ2-1; 9 positions match TRBD2. The CDR3 runs to 16 residues. Per the germline V gene, CDR1 is SNHLY and CDR2 is FYNNEI. Trimming took 5 bases from V and 4 from J; bases not matched to a gene: 9. CDR3 bases: TGTGCCAGCAGTAACAAATTAGCGGGAGCTTACAATGAGCAGTTCTTC. Its translation: CASSNKLAGAYNEQFF.

V and J are TRBV28 and TRBJ2-7; 7 bases agree with TRBD1. The CDR3 totals 12 residues. J gave up 6 bases and V 4 bases, and 3 bases lay outside the gene matches. Germline-derived CDR1 and CDR2 are MDHEN and SYDVKM. This chain's CDR3 is CASSSTGPEQYF. In nucleotides, the CDR3 is TGTGCCAGCAGTTCGACAGGGCCCGAGCAGTACTTC. The full variable domain, its missing parts supplied by reference TRBV28 and TRBJ2-7, is DVKVTQSSRYLVKRTGEKVFLECVQDMDHENMFWYRQDPGLGLRLIYFSYDVKMKEKGDIPEGYSVSREKKERFSLILESASTNQTSMYLCASSSTGPEQYFGPGTRLTVT.

This clone turned up a few times. This sequence joins TRBV5-1 and TRBJ2-7, with a weak D call TRBD2 (5 bases). V lost 0 bases and J 5 bases, leaving 9 bases between the germline ends. The CDR3 is 13 residues long. Germline values: CDR1 SGHRS, CDR2 YFSETQ. This CDR3 reads CASSLGGDNEQYF. CDR3 bases: TGCGCCAGCAGCTTGGGGGGAGATAACGAGCAGTACTTC.

Remarks on this clone: The sample has other DNA sequences that encode this CDR3 too. CDR3 amino acids: CASSYTYEQYF. DNA for the CDR3: TGTGCCAGCAGCTATACCTACGAGCAGTACTTC. The chain uses TRBV5-5 and TRBJ2-7, with D unclear. Germline values: CDR1 SGHKS, CDR2 YYEKEE (reference sequence). V was cut by 3 bases and J by 2 bases, with 3 bases left in between. The CDR3 has 11 amino acids.

The chain employs TRBV28 and TRBJ2-5; 8 nucleotides match TRBD2. Per germline, CDR1 MDHEN and CDR2 SYDVKM. V lost 9 bases and J lost 2; bases outside the gene matches: 5. The CDR3 has 13 residues. CDR3 DNA: TGTGCCAGTAAGAGCGGGGGACAAGAGACCCAGTACTTC. Translating it yields CASKSGGQETQYF.

The chain employs TRBV18 and TRBJ2-5; 8 bases map to TRBD1. Looked up from germline, CDR1 is KGHSH and CDR2 is LQKENI. The V and J ends lost 3 bases and 5 bases, in that order; junction bases with no gene match: 8. This CDR3 region has 15 residues. CDR3 DNA sequence: TGTGCCAGCTCACCTTACGGACAGGGTCCCGAGACCCAGTACTTC. Protein sequence: CASSPYGQGPETQYF. Drawing the rest from reference TRBV18 and TRBJ2-5, the complete variable domain is NAGVMQNPRHLVRRRGQEARLRCSPMKGHSHVYWYRQLPEEGLKFMVYLQKENIIDESGMPKERFSAEFPKEGPSILRIQQVVRGDSAAYFCASSPYGQGPETQYFGPGTRLLVL.

The chain carries TRBV7-9 and TRBJ2-7; TRBD2 matches at 8 bases. The CDR3 spans 15 residues. Losses at the gene ends were 3 bases for V and 4 bases for J; bases not matched to a gene: 8. Germline CDR1 and CDR2: SEHNR and FQNEAQ (reference sequence). The CDR3: CASSLAGRGWYEQYF. The CDR3 DNA reads TGTGCCAGCAGCTTGGCCGGGAGGGGCTGGTACGAGCAGTACTTC.

To note about this clone: Germline and junction disagree at one end, which may indicate a read error. V is TRBV7-7 and J is TRBJ2-2, with D maybe TRBD2 (5 bases). The length of the CDR3 is 16 residues. Germline V lookup: CDR1 SSHAT, CDR2 FNYEAQ (reference sequence). CDR3 sequence: CASSEGPSSMVGELFF. The CDR3 bases are TGTGCTAGCAGTGAGGGCCCCTCGTCAATGGTCGGGGAGCTGTTTTTT.